The T cell receptor beta chain described here comes from a study of Tregs in tolerant kidney transplant recipients. Recipients received nonmyeloablative bone marrow transplants from related graft donors, with transient mixed chimerism. Unstimulated regulatory T cells (CD4+CD25+CD127-), CD4+CD25- non-regulatory cells, CD4 and CD8 cells were FACS-sorted from thawed PBMCs. Regarding this clone: The antigen remains undetermined.

Assay used: immunoSEQ multiplex PCR; TCRdb lists only in-frame clones, some missing. This sample has about 90,000 clones, with roughly 93% found just once. Study-level points and caveats: Activated donor B cell expansion appeared to reveal the most relevant donor-specific TCRbeta repertoire. Nucleotide sequences could not be compared across some patients' samples due to primer changes.

Germline loops: CDR1 MNHEY, CDR2 SVGAGI. With V trimmed by 4 bases and J by 5 bases, 8 bases remained unmatched. CDR3 length: 16 amino acids. The sample in question was CD4+ T cells from blood (PBMCs), obtained 12 months after the transplant. This TCR came from a human patient who received a combined kidney and bone marrow transplant. Among the T cells, some may be from the graft donor. The V call is TRBV6-5, the J call TRBJ2-2, with 9 bases matching TRBD2. In nucleotides, the CDR3 is TGTGCCAGCAGTTCTCTAGGACTAGCGTCTACCGGGGAGCTGTTTTTT. It translates to CASSSLGLASTGELFF.